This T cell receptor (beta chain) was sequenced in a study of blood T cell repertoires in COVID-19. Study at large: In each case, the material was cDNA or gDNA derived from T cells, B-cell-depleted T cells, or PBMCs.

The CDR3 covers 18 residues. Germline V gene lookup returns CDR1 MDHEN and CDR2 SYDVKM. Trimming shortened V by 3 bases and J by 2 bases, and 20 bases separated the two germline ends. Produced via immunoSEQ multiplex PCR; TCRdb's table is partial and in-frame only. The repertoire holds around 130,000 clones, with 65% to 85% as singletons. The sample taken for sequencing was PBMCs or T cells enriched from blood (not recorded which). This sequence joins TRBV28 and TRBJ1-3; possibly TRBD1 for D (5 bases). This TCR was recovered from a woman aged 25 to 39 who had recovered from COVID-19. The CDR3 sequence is CASSFPLSVWGAGNTIYF. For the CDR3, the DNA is TGTGCCAGCAGTTTCCCACTTTCGGTGTGGGGGGCTGGAAACACCATATATTTT.